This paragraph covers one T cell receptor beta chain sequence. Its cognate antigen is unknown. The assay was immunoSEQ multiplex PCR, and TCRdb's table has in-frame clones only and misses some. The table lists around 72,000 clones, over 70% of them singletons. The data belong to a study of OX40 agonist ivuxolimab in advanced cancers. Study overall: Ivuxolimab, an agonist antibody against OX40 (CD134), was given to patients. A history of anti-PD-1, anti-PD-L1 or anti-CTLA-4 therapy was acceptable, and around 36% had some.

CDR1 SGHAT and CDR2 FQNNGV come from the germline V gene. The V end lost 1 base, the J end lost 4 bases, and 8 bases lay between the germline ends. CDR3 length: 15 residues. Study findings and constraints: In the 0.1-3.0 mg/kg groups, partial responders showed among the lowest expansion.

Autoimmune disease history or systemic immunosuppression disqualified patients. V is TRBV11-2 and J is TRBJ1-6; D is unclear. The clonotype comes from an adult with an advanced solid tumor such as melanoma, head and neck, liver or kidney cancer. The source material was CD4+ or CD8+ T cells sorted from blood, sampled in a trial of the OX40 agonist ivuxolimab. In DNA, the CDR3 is TGTGCCAGCAGCTTAGCGGGAATATATAATTCACCCCTCCACTTT. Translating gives CASSLAGIYNSPLHF.